Shown below are 15 T cell receptor beta chains from a single sample sequenced in a study of CD8 T cells in Susac syndrome. RNA was extracted with the RNeasy kit, and a quantity of about 0.45 to 1 ug was reverse transcribed using random hexamers. TCRdb independently ran MiXCR on the immunoSEQ multiplex PCR reads; one entry per CDR3 protein. Among about 120,000 distinct CDR3 sequences listed, 94% were seen once. Sequenced: CD4+ T cells from PBMCs. These receptors all come from a human donor in good health.

The sample holds one count of this clonotype. The rearrangement joins TRBV7-9 to TRBJ2-2, with 7 positions matching TRBD2. The CDR3 is 15 residues long. Germline CDR1 SEHNR, CDR2 FQNEAQ (reference sequence). The junction had 6 bases not matched to a gene; V was cut back by 3 bases and J by 5 bases. The CDR3 protein is CASSFAGADTGELFF. The CDR3 region has the DNA TGTGCCAGCAGCTTTGCGGGAGCGGATACCGGGGAGCTGTTTTTT. Combining the CDR3 with reference TRBV7-9 and TRBJ2-2 gives the whole variable domain DTGVSQNPRHKITKRGQNVTFRCDPISEHNRLYWYRQTLGQGPEFLTYFQNEAQLEKSRLLSDRFSAERPKGSFSTLEIQRTEQGDSAMYLCASSFAGADTGELFFGEGSRLTVL.

The chain employs TRBV4-3 and TRBJ1-5, with 8 bases identical to TRBD1. Germline CDR1 reads LGHNA; CDR2 reads YSLEER. The ends lost 4 bases at V and 4 bases at J; junction bases unmatched: 6. The CDR3 length is 15 residues. CDR3 in amino acids: CASSPGTGPNQPQHF. The DNA of the CDR3 is TGCGCCAGCAGCCCAGGGACAGGTCCAAATCAGCCCCAGCATTTT.

This sequence joins TRBV7-9 and TRBJ2-1; D perhaps matches TRBD2 (6 bases). Trimming took 6 bases from V and 6 from J, leaving 18 bases between them. The V gene's germline CDR1 is SEHNR and CDR2 FQNEAQ (reference sequence). This CDR3 is 15 amino acids long. The CDR3 region is CASSLREDRTNEQFF. The CDR3 DNA sequence: TGTGCCAGCAGTTTGCGGGAAGATAGGACCAATGAGCAGTTCTTC.

The gene calls are TRBV20-1 and TRBJ1-2; D uncertain. Germline-derived CDR1 and CDR2 are DFQATT and SNEGSKA (reference sequence). V lost 3 bases to trimming and J lost 3 bases, with 2 bases between them. This CDR3 has 10 amino acids. The chain's CDR3 is CSASHYGYTF. Written as DNA, the CDR3 is TGCAGTGCTAGCCACTATGGCTACACCTTC.

V is TRBV11-2 and J is TRBJ2-7; 7 positions agree with TRBD1. V was pared by 3 bases and J by 2 bases, with 7 bases of the junction left unmatched. The CDR3 is 15 residues long. Germline V gene data show CDR1 as SGHAT and CDR2 as FQNNGV. The CDR3 spells CASSFVPGQTYEQYF. DNA of the CDR3: TGTGCCAGCAGCTTCGTTCCGGGACAGACCTACGAGCAGTACTTC.

The chain combines TRBV7-2 with TRBJ1-2, with a weak D call TRBD1 (6 bases). CDR1 is SGHTA, CDR2 FQGNSA, per germline. The CDR3 loop spans 14 amino acids. Trimming took 0 bases from V and 6 from J, leaving 11 bases between them. The DNA of the CDR3 is TGTGCCAGCAGCTTAGCCGGGGGCGAAGATGGCTACACCTTC. Its translation is CASSLAGGEDGYTF.

The chain links TRBV15 to TRBJ1-2; D call uncertain. Germline V CDR1 and CDR2: LNHNV, YYDKDF (reference sequence). V was cut by 3 bases and J by 4 bases, with 9 bases left in between. The CDR3 is 13 amino acids. CDR3 residues: CATSSEQPYGYTF. The CDR3 DNA is TGTGCCACCAGCAGCGAACAGCCCTATGGCTACACCTTC.

The chain is built from TRBV12-3 or TRBV12-4 and TRBJ2-2, with D maybe TRBD2 (6 bases). Trimming removed 5 bases at V and 0 bases at J, with 10 bases between. The CDR3 consists of 15 residues. CDR3 loop: CASSPRLANTGELFF. The CDR3 DNA follows: TGTGCCAGCAGTCCTAGACTAGCGAACACCGGGGAGCTGTTTTTT.

The V gene is TRBV29-1, the J gene TRBJ2-4; D not resolved. The V and J ends lost 5 bases and 8 bases respectively, with 7 bases between them. The CDR3 is made up of 10 amino acids. Germline V gives CDR1 SQVTM, CDR2 ANQGSEA. CDR3 sequence: CSVSHDIQYF. CDR3 nucleotide sequence: TGCAGCGTTTCCCACGACATTCAGTACTTC.

The chain links TRBV28 to TRBJ1-4, with D possibly TRBD1 on 5 matching bases. V was clipped by 6 bases and J by 8 bases, with 19 bases between them. Germline lookup yields CDR1 MDHEN and CDR2 SYDVKM. CDR3 length: 15 amino acids. CDR3 DNA: TGTGCCAGCAGCTCGACTCGGGGGGTCCGGGAAAAACTGTTTTTT. The encoded protein is CASSSTRGVREKLFF.

The rearrangement joins TRBV7-2 to TRBJ1-1; 7 bases line up with TRBD1. The V segment lost 3 bases and the J segment 6 bases; nucleotides outside the gene matches: 10. CDR3 length equals 15 residues. Looked up from germline, CDR1 is SGHTA and CDR2 is FQGNSA. This chain's CDR3 is CASSFALTGTSEAFF. The DNA of the CDR3 is TGTGCCAGCAGCTTCGCCCTGACAGGGACCTCTGAAGCTTTCTTT.

The chain uses TRBV5-1 and TRBJ1-5, with D hard to call. This CDR3 has 14 residues. Per the germline V gene, CDR1 is SGHRS and CDR2 is YFSETQ. The V and J ends lost 0 bases and 4 bases respectively, with 8 bases between them. The CDR3 DNA sequence: TGCGCCAGCAGCTTGGACGGAATAAATCAGCCCCAGCATTTT. It is translated as CASSLDGINQPQHF.

J is TRBJ2-7 and V is TRBV7-9; 7 bases agree with TRBD2. CDR1 SEHNR and CDR2 FQNEAQ come from the germline V gene (reference sequence). There are 15 residues in the CDR3. With V trimmed by 1 base and J by 2 bases, 5 bases remained unmatched. CDR3: CASSLGTREPYEQYF. For the CDR3, the DNA is TGTGCCAGCAGCTTAGGAACGCGGGAGCCCTACGAGCAGTACTTC.

The rearrangement links TRBV6-2 or TRBV6-3 to TRBJ1-2; D is possibly TRBD1 (5 bases). The germline CDR1 and CDR2 sequences are MNHEY and SVGEGT. CDR3 length: 12 residues. V dropped 7 bases and J dropped 6 bases, with 12 bases sitting between them. CDR3 sequence (DNA): TGTGCCAGCACCACCGTGGGGGATGGCTACACCTTC. Protein sequence: CASTTVGDGYTF.

The chain recombines TRBV3-1 with TRBJ1-2; D is unresolved. This CDR3 spans 13 amino acids. Trimming removed 6 bases at V and 8 bases at J, with 16 bases between. CDR1 and CDR2 (germline): LGHDT, YNNKEL (reference sequence). In nucleotides, the CDR3 is TGTGCCAGCAGTCCAAGCGTTTTCAACGGCTACACCTTC. This sequence encodes CASSPSVFNGYTF.